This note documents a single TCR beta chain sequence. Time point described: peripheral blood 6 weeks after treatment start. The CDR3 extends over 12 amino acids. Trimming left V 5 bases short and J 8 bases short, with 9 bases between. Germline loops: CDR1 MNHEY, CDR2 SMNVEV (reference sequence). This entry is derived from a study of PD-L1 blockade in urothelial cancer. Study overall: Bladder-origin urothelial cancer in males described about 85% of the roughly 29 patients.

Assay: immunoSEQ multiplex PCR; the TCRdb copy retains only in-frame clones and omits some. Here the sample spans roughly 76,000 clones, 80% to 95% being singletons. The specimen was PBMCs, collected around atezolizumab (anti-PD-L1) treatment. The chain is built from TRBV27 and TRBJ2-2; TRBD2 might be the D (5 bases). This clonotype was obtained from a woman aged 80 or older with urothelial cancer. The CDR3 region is CASSRGWGELFF. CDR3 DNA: TGTGCCAGCAGTCGAGGGTGGGGGGAGCTGTTTTTT.